The clone carrying this T cell receptor beta chain was recorded many times. The source of the sample is a study of T cells in Graves' hyperthyroidism and ophthalmopathy. The investigators amplified TCR beta CDR3 regions from RNA transcripts. Carried out on the TCR CDR3, a first-round RT-PCR used the HTBI primer set. From the multiplex PCR reads, TCRdb called clonotypes with MiXCR, one entry per CDR3 protein. There are 45,000 to 55,000 distinct CDR3 sequences in the sample; roughly 50% occur only once, and under 35% lies in the top ten. The length of the CDR3 is 14 residues. Germline CDR1 MNHNY, CDR2 SVGAGI (reference sequence). V gave up 7 bases and J gave up 9 bases, with 21 bases separating them. Researchers barred patients who had uncontrolled infection, other autoimmune disease, pregnancy or lactation.

The sequence was collected from a young man with Graves' hyperthyroidism. The chain has TRBV6-6 and TRBJ1-2; tentatively, D is TRBD1 (5 bases). Sequenced: peripheral blood or thyroid tissue (not recorded which). The CDR3 coding sequence is TGTGCCAGCAACTTAAAGGCAGGGCTTGGTAGCTACACCTTC. As protein: CASNLKAGLGSYTF.